This T cell receptor (beta chain) was captured in a study of blood T cell repertoires in COVID-19. Background on the study: Both acute and convalescent COVID-19 samples were obtained from the United States, Italy and Spain. The cDNA or gDNA used as material had been derived from T cells, B-cell-depleted T cells, or PBMCs.

In the original workflow: Estimation of nucleated cell counts relied on the amplification of reference gene primers. Repertoires were generated with immunoSEQ multiplex PCR, while TCRdb's copy carries only in-frame clones and drops some. V and J calls and clone size are as listed in that table; D and trimming were resolved from the DNA. The table includes 200,000 to 250,000 clones, roughly nine tenths detected once. This clone was detected only a few times. The CDR3 has 14 amino acids. Between the trimmed V and J ends, which lost 1 base and 5 bases, there was a span of 8 bases. Germline loops: CDR1 MGHRA, CDR2 YSYEKL.

The material sequenced was peripheral blood. The source of this sequence is a woman in her 50s with acute or convalescent COVID-19. This sequence joins TRBV4-1 and TRBJ2-2, with D perhaps matching TRBD1 (5 bases). DNA for the CDR3: TGCGCCAGCAGCCAAGGGGCAGGGACCGGGGAGCTGTTTTTT. Amino acid sequence: CASSQGAGTGELFF.